The 22 T cell receptor beta chains reported below all come from one sample, sequenced in a study of blood T cells in healthy people across ages. Next came a second PCR, run for about 7 to 12 cycles, which used a sample-barcoded 5' primer along with a J-beta primer mix. TCRdb processed the 5' RACE reads anew with MiXCR; each CDR3 protein has one entry. Found here are 850,000 to 1,000,000 distinct CDR3 sequences, roughly 48% of them singletons; the top ten hold around an eighth. Sequencing was performed on blood. The source is a man aged 25 to 40 in good health.

The chain has TRBV7-2 and TRBJ2-7, with TRBD2 as a possible D gene (7 bases). Trimming took off 1 base at V and 2 bases at J, with 12 bases between the two ends. This CDR3 has 15 amino acids. CDR1 is SGHTA and CDR2 is FQGNSA in the germline V gene. CDR3 sequence reads: CASSLGGGGTYEQYF. The CDR3 DNA is TGTGCCAGCAGCTTAGGCGGGGGCGGCACCTACGAGCAGTACTTC.

The J gene is TRBJ2-1, the V gene TRBV5-1; tentative D call: TRBD1 (6 bases). This CDR3 comprises 15 residues. Germline CDR1 SGHRS, CDR2 YFSETQ. Trimming cost V 4 bases and J 4 bases, with 15 bases left between them. CDR3 nucleotide sequence: TGCGCCAGCAGCCAGGGGTTGGACTTTTACAATGAGCAGTTCTTC. Amino acid sequence: CASSQGLDFYNEQFF.

This clonotype was seen more than once but under ten times. The J gene is TRBJ1-2, the V gene TRBV20-1, with D perhaps TRBD1 (6 bases). V shed 0 bases and J shed 8 bases, with 16 bases lying between them. The CDR3 consists of 14 residues. Germline lookup yields CDR1 DFQATT and CDR2 SNEGSKA (reference sequence). CDR3 region: CSAREVMGARGYTF. The CDR3 region has the DNA TGCAGTGCTAGAGAGGTGATGGGGGCAAGGGGCTACACCTTC.

The rearrangement uses TRBV11-2 and TRBJ2-7; D gene ambiguous. The DNA end is a closer match to TRBJ2-5, so the J assignment may be wrong. The germline V gene has CDR1 SGHAT and CDR2 FQNNGV. This CDR3 is 15 amino acids long. CDR3 nucleotides: TGTGCCAGCAGCCAACACGTAGGGCGGATCGAGACCCAGTACTTC. It specifies CASSQHVGRIETQYF.

The chain couples TRBV12-3 or TRBV12-4 to TRBJ1-2; 10 bases fit TRBD1. CDR3 size: 15 residues. J was trimmed by 4 bases and V by 5 bases; bases with no gene match: 7. CDR3 nucleotides: TGTGCCAGCAGTGCCGACAGGGACAGGGGCTATGGCTACACCTTC. This translates into CASSADRDRGYGYTF.

As regards this clonotype: At one of its ends the junction is not consistent with the germline gene, which may arise from a read error. V is TRBV4-3 and J is TRBJ2-3; 7 bases map to TRBD2. CDR3 size: 16 residues. CDR1 is LGHNA and CDR2 is YSLEER in the germline V gene. For the CDR3, the DNA is TGCGCCAGCAACCAAGGACCGGGACTAAACTCAGATACGCAGTATTTT. Its protein product is CASNQGPGLNSDTQYF.

Points on this clonotype: A single base separates this from a much larger clone, so it may be a read error. The rearrangement links TRBV27 to TRBJ1-2; 12 nucleotides match TRBD1. Germline-derived CDR1 and CDR2 are MNHEY and SMNVEV (reference sequence). The CDR3 contains 16 residues. CDR3 coding DNA: TGTGTCAGCAGTTCGGGGACAGGGGGCGCAGGCTATGGCTACACCTTC. It is translated as CVSSSGTGGAGYGYTF.

The chain joins TRBV27 to TRBJ2-6; 7 nucleotides line up with TRBD1. V lost 3 bases, J lost 0 bases, and 14 bases stayed unmatched. This CDR3 is built from 20 residues. Germline CDR1 reads MNHEY; CDR2 reads SMNVEV (reference sequence). The DNA for the CDR3 is TGTGCCAGCAGTTTCCGGACCCGGGGACAGTCTTTCTCTGGGGCCAACGTCCTGACTTTC. It codes for CASSFRTRGQSFSGANVLTF.

V usage is TRBV7-3 and J usage is TRBJ2-7; the D gene is possibly TRBD1 (5 bases). V lost 3 bases to trimming and J lost 3 bases, with 9 bases between them. The V gene's germline CDR1 is SGHTA and CDR2 FQGTGA. This CDR3 comprises 13 residues. CDR3 coding DNA: TGTGCCAGCAGCTTCCTTCAGGGCTACGAGCAGTACTTC. Its translation is CASSFLQGYEQYF.

Comment on this clonotype: One end of the junction fails to match germline, which may point to a read error. The CDR3 sequence is CASSQAGGPYEQYF. CDR3 sequence (DNA): TGCGCCAGCAGCCAAGCAGGGGGCCCCTACGAGCAGTACTTC. The genes are TRBV3-1 and TRBJ2-7; 8 nucleotides line up with TRBD1. Germline V gene data show CDR1 as LGHDT and CDR2 as YNNKEL (reference sequence). This CDR3 region has 14 residues.

The CDR3 protein is CAWSVTGLPYNEQFF. In DNA form, the CDR3 reads TGTGCCTGGAGTGTAACAGGGCTCCCTTACAATGAGCAGTTCTTC. The chain links TRBV30 to TRBJ2-1, with D maybe TRBD1 (6 bases). Trimming shortened V by 0 bases and J by 4 bases, and 13 bases separated the two germline ends. CDR1 is GTSNPN and CDR2 is SVGIG in the germline V gene (reference sequence). The CDR3 consists of 15 residues. Together with reference TRBV30 and TRBJ2-1, the CDR3 gives the full variable domain: SQTIHQWPATLVQPVGSPLSLECTVEGTSNPNLYWYRQAAGRGLQLLFYSVGIGQISSEVPQNLSASRPQDRQFILSSKKLLLSDSGFYLCAWSVTGLPYNEQFFGPGTRLTVL.

This chain uses TRBV6-5 with TRBJ2-1, with D possibly matching TRBD2 (5 bases). Germline CDR1 MNHEY, CDR2 SVGAGI. The CDR3 runs to 14 residues. The V end was cut by 4 bases, the J end by 8 bases, with 15 bases between. The CDR3 loop is CASSSQEAWDEQFF. The CDR3, as DNA: TGTGCCAGCAGTTCCCAGGAGGCCTGGGATGAGCAGTTCTTC.

The chain combines TRBV11-1 with TRBJ2-1; TRBD2 agrees at 10 bases. Germline trimming cut 5 bases from V and 0 bases from J; bases unmatched to any gene: 16. This CDR3 has 20 amino acids. Germline assignment: CDR1 SGHAT and CDR2 FQDESV (reference sequence). The CDR3 loop reads CASSGQLAGPPLSSYNEQFF. DNA of the CDR3: TGTGCCAGCAGCGGGCAACTAGCGGGGCCCCCTCTGAGCTCCTACAATGAGCAGTTCTTC.

The chain links TRBV6-5 to TRBJ2-3, with 9 bases that match TRBD2. Germline V gene lookup returns CDR1 MNHEY and CDR2 SVGAGI. Germline trimming cut 5 bases from V and 12 bases from J; bases unmatched to any gene: 12. This CDR3 has 14 residues. The CDR3 bases are TGTGCCAGCAGTGACACGGTCGGTAGCGGGGGTCAGTATTTT. This codes for CASSDTVGSGGQYF.

This clonotype was observed a handful of times. The J gene is TRBJ2-1, the V gene TRBV20-1, with D hard to call. In germline, CDR1 is DFQATT, CDR2 SNEGSKA (reference sequence). V was pared by 3 bases and J by 6 bases, with 12 bases between. The CDR3 runs to 13 residues. The CDR3, as DNA: TGCAGTGCTAGCGGAGCGACCCCCAATGAGCAGTTCTTC. Translated: CSASGATPNEQFF.

The genes are TRBV12-3 or TRBV12-4 and TRBJ2-4, with TRBD1 matching over 8 bases. CDR3 length equals 16 residues. J gave up 2 bases and V 5 bases, and 8 bases lay outside the gene matches. The CDR3 coding sequence is TGTGCCAGCAGTCCCAGACAGGGGCAAACCAAAAACATTCAGTACTTC. Translating gives CASSPRQGQTKNIQYF.

The chain carries TRBV6-6 and TRBJ2-7; possibly TRBD2 for D (6 bases). The CDR3 totals 13 residues. Deletions cut 5 bases from V and 6 bases from J, with 14 bases between. Germline V CDR1 and CDR2: MNHNY, SVGAGI (reference sequence). CDR3 loop: CASSPLGSGEQYF. In nucleotides, the CDR3 is TGTGCCAGCAGTCCCCTCGGGAGCGGCGAGCAGTACTTC.

This clonotype was picked up one time. The gene calls are TRBV27 and TRBJ2-1; 9 nucleotides match TRBD2. The J segment lost 2 bases and the V segment lost 8 bases, leaving 4 bases of the junction unmatched. The length of the CDR3 is 14 residues. From germline, CDR1 is MNHEY and CDR2 SMNVEV (reference sequence). DNA for the CDR3: TGTGCCAGCTGTAGCGGGGGCCCCTACAATGAGCAGTTCTTC. Protein sequence: CASCSGGPYNEQFF.

Comment on this clonotype: The germline gene is not matched at one end of the junction; a read error may be the cause. The CDR3 here is CACSSAEEKLFF. The DNA of the CDR3 is TGTGCCTGCAGTTCGGCGGAAGAAAAACTGTTTTTT. This chain links TRBV27 with TRBJ1-4; D not resolved. This CDR3 spans 12 amino acids. Germline assignment: CDR1 MNHEY and CDR2 SMNVEV (reference sequence).

V usage is TRBV7-2 and J usage is TRBJ1-5; D is perhaps TRBD1 (6 bases). Germline lookup yields CDR1 SGHTA and CDR2 FQGNSA. V lost 7 bases and J lost 5, with 24 bases in between. The CDR3 loop spans 17 amino acids. CDR3: CASNYQQFVGGDQPQHF. The CDR3 bases are TGTGCCAGCAACTATCAACAGTTCGTCGGGGGCGATCAGCCCCAGCATTTT.

The chain is built from TRBV7-9 and TRBJ1-1, with D unresolved. Trimming took 2 bases from V and 1 from J, leaving 8 bases between them. Germline V gives CDR1 SEHNR, CDR2 FQNEAQ (reference sequence). The CDR3 has 14 amino acids. CDR3 sequence: CASSLQLGNTEAFF. CDR3 DNA sequence: TGTGCCAGCAGCTTACAATTAGGGAACACTGAAGCTTTCTTT.

Only a few counts were recorded for this clonotype. V usage is TRBV6-1 and J usage is TRBJ2-1; perhaps TRBD1 as D (5 bases). This CDR3 spans 15 amino acids. V was trimmed by 3 bases and J by 1 base, leaving 10 bases between them. Germline lookup yields CDR1 MNHNS and CDR2 SASEGT. CDR3 nucleotides: TGTGCCAGCAGTGATGCCAGGGATTCCTACAATGAGCAGTTCTTC. This translates into CASSDARDSYNEQFF.